This entry features one TCR beta chain sequence. CD45RO-negative, CCR7-positively selected cells formed the naive CD8 fraction, excluding terminally differentiated effector memory CD45RA+ cells. HIV-negative, healthy adults without recent acute infections or vaccinations were the donors. This specimen belongs to a study of shared clonotypes between healthy human individuals. Investigators spread the genomic DNA of each subset evenly over several immunoSEQ plates. Sequencing used immunoSEQ multiplex PCR; TCRdb keeps in-frame clones, though not all of them. The sample lists a few million clones, 85% to 95% seen once, with under 2% in the top ten. Germline V gives CDR1 SNHLY, CDR2 FYNNEI. This CDR3 has 19 amino acids. V lost 8 bases, J lost 0 bases, and 19 bases stayed unmatched.

The sample consisted of naive CD8+ T cells from PBMCs. The source is a young man in good health. Some clones in this sample may be carry-over from other donors' samples. The J gene is TRBJ1-3, the V gene TRBV2; TRBD1 aligns across 7 bases. As DNA, the CDR3 is TGTGCCAGCTTTCGACGTGGGGGACAGAGCCGTCTCTCTGGAAACACCATATATTTT. This translates into CASFRRGGQSRLSGNTIYF. Using reference TRBV2 and TRBJ1-3 for the parts outside the CDR3, the full variable domain is EPEVTQTPSHQVTQMGQEVILRCVPISNHLYFYWYRQILGQKVEFLVSFYNNEISEKSEIFDDQFSVERPDGSNFTLKIRSTKLEDSAMYFCASFRRGGQSRLSGNTIYFGEGSWLTVV.